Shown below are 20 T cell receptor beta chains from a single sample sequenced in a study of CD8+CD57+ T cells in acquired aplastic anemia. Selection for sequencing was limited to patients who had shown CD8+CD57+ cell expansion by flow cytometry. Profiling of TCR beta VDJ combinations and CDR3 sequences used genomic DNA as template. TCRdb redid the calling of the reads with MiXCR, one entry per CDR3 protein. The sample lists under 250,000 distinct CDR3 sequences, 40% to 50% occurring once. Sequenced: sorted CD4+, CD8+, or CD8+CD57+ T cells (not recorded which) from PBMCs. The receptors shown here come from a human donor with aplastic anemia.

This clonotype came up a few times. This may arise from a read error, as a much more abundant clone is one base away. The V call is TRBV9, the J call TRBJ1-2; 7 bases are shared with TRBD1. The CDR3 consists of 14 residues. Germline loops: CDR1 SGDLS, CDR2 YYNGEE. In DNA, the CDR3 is TGTGTCAGCAGCGGGCCCTACAGGGGCTATGGCTACACCTTC. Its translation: CVSSGPYRGYGYTF.

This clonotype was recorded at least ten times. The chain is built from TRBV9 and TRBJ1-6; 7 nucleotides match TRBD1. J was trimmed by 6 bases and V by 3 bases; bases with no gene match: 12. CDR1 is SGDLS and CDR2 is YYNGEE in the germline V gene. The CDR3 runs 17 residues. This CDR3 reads CASSAFTPGQINSPLHF. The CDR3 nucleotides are TGTGCCAGCAGCGCTTTCACCCCGGGACAGATTAATTCACCCCTCCACTTT.

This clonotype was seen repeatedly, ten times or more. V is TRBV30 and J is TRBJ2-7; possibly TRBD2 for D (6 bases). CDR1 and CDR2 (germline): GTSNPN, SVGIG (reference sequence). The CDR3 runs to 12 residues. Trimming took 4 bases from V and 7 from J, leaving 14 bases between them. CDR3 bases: TGTGCCTGGACCGATGGGACTTTTGAGCAGTACTTC. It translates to CAWTDGTFEQYF.

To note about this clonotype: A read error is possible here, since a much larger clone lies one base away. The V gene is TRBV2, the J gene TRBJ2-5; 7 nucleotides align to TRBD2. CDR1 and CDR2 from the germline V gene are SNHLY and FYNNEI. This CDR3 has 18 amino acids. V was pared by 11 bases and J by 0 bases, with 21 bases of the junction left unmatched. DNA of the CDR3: TGTGCCTGCTCCGACCGCGGGAGCAAGACCGCTTACCAAGAGACCCAGTACTTC. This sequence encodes CACSDRGSKTAYQETQYF.

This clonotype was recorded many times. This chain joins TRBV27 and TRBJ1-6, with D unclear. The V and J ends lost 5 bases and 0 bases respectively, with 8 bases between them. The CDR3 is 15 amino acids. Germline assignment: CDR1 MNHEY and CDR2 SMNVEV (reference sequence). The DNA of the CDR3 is TGTGCCAGCAGTAAACAGAGCTCCTATAATTCACCCCTCCACTTT. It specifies CASSKQSSYNSPLHF.

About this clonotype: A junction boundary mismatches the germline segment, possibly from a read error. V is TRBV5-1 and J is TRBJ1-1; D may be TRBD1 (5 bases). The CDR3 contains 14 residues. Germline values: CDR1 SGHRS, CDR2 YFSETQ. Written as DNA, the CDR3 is TGCGCCGGCAGCTCTCTGGGGGGTTCCACTGAAGCTTTCTTT. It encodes CAGSSLGGSTEAFF. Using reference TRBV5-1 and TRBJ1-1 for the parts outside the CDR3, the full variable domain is KAGVTQTPRYLIKTRGQQVTLSCSPISGHRSVSWYQQTPGQGLQFLFEYFSETQRNKGNFPGRFSGRQFSNSRSEMNVSTLELGDSALYLCAGSSLGGSTEAFFGQGTRLTVV.

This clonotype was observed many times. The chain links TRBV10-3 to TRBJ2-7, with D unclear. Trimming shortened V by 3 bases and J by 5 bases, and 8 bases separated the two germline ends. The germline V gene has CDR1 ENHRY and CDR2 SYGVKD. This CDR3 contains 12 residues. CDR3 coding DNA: TGTGCCATCAGTGATATGTTAGACGAGCAGTACTTC. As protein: CAISDMLDEQYF.

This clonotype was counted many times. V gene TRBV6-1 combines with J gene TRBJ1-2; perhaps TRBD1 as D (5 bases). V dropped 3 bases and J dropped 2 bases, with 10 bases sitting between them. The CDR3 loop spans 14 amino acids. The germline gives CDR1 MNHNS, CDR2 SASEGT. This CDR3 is CASSDRDWNYGYTF. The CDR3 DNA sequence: TGTGCCAGCAGTGATCGGGACTGGAACTATGGCTACACCTTC.

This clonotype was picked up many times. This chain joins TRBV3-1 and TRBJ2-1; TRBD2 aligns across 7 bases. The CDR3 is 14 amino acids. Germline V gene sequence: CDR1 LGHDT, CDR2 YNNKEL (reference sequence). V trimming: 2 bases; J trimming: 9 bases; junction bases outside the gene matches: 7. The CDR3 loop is CASSQLRERSEQFF. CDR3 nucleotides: TGTGCCAGCAGCCAATTGCGGGAGAGGAGTGAGCAGTTCTTC.

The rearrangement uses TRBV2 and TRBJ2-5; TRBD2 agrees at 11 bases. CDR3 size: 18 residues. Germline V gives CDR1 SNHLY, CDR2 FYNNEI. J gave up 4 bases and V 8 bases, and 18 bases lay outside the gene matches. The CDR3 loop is CASPLSGTSGEGPETQYF. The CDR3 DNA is TGTGCCAGCCCTCTTTCCGGGACTAGCGGAGAGGGACCAGAGACCCAGTACTTC.

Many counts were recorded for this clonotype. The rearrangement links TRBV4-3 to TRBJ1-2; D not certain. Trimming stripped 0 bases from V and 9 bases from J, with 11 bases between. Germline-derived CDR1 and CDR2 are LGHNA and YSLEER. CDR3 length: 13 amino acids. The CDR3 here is CASSQDRAGSYTF. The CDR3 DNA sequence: TGCGCCAGCAGCCAAGATAGGGCGGGAAGCTACACCTTC.

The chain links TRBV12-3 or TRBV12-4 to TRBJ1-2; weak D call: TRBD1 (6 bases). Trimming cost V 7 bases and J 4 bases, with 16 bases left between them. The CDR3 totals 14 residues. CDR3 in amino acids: CASIQGDRGYGYTF. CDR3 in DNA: TGTGCCAGCATACAGGGTGACCGAGGCTATGGCTACACCTTC.

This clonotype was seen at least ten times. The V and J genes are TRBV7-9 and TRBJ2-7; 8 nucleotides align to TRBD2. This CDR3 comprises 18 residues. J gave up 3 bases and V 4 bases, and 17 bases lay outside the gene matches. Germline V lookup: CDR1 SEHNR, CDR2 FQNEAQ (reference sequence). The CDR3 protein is CASSSSSGSGRRLYEQYF. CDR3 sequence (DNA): TGTGCCAGCAGCTCCTCGTCTGGGAGCGGGAGACGCCTCTACGAGCAGTACTTC.

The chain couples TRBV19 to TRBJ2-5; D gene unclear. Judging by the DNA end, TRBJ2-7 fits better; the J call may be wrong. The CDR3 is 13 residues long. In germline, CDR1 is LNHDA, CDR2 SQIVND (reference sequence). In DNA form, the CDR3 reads TGTGCCAGCAGCTTAGCAGGTCGCTACGAGCAGTACTTC. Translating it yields CASSLAGRYEQYF.

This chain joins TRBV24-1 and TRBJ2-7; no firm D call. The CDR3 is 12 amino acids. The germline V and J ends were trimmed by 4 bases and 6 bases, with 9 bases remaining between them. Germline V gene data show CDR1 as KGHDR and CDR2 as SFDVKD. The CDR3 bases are TGTGCCACCAGTGAAGAGCTGGGCGAGCAGTACTTC. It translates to CATSEELGEQYF.

The CDR3 is CASSVRVRQPQHF. The CDR3 bases are TGTGCCAGCAGCGTCAGGGTTCGCCAGCCCCAGCATTTT. The rearrangement links TRBV7-2 to TRBJ1-5; D may be TRBD1 (5 bases). V lost 5 bases and J 7 bases, leaving 12 bases between the germline ends. The CDR3 runs to 13 residues. CDR1 is SGHTA and CDR2 is FQGNSA in the germline V gene.

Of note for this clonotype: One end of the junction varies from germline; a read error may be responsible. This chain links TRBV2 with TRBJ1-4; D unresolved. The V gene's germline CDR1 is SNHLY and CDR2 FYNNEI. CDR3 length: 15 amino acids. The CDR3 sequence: CASSPSAGRIEKLFF. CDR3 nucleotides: TGCGCCAGCAGCCCCAGTGCTGGCCGCATTGAAAAACTGTTTTTT. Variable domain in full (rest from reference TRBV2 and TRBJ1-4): EPEVTQTPSHQVTQMGQEVILRCVPISNHLYFYWYRQILGQKVEFLVSFYNNEISEKSEIFDDQFSVERPDGSNFTLKIRSTKLEDSAMYFCASSPSAGRIEKLFFGSGTQLSVL.

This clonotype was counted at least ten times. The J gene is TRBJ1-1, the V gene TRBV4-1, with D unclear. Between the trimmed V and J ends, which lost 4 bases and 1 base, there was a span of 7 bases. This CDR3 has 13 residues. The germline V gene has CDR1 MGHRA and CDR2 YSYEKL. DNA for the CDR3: TGCGCCAGCAGCCGCAGCCCGAACACTGAAGCTTTCTTT. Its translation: CASSRSPNTEAFF.

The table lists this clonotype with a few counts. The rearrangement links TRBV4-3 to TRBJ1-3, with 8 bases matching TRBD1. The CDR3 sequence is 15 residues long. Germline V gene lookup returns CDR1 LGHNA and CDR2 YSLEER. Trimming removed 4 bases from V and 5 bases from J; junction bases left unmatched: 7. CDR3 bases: TGCGCCAGCAGCCCCGGACAGGGAGAAAGAAACACCATATATTTT. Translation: CASSPGQGERNTIYF.

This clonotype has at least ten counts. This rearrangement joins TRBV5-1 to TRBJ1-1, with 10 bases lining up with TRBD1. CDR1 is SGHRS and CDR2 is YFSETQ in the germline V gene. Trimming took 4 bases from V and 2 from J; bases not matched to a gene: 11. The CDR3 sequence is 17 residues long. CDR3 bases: TGCGCCAGCAGCCTAGGGGACAGGGGATGGATTAACACTGAAGCTTTCTTT. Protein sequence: CASSLGDRGWINTEAFF. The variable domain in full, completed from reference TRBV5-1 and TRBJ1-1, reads KAGVTQTPRYLIKTRGQQVTLSCSPISGHRSVSWYQQTPGQGLQFLFEYFSETQRNKGNFPGRFSGRQFSNSRSEMNVSTLELGDSALYLCASSLGDRGWINTEAFFGQGTRLTVV.